This TCR beta chain was found in a study of Graves' ophthalmopathy and Graves' hyperthyroidism. In regard to this clonotype: A much bigger clone sits one base away, suggesting this may be a read error.

V lost 1 base to trimming and J lost 6 bases; unmatched junction nucleotides: 6. Germline V gives CDR1 PRHDT, CDR2 FYEKMQ (reference sequence). CDR3 length: 15 residues. Using RNA transcripts, the TCR beta CDR3 regions were amplified. An opening RT-PCR round employed HTBI primers and preceded a second-round multiplex PCR. TCRdb called the multiplex PCR reads again in MiXCR, with one record for every CDR3 protein. Counted here are around 1,200,000 distinct CDR3 sequences, roughly two fifths occurring once; the ten biggest clones make up around 10%. This sequence originates from an adult man with Graves' hyperthyroidism. The sample was peripheral blood or thyroid tissue (not recorded which). The chain links TRBV13 to TRBJ2-7, with TRBD2 identical over 10 bases. CDR3 nucleotides: TGTGCCAGCAGCTTAGTTCTAGCGGGGGACTGCGAGCAGTACTTC. Translation: CASSLVLAGDCEQYF.